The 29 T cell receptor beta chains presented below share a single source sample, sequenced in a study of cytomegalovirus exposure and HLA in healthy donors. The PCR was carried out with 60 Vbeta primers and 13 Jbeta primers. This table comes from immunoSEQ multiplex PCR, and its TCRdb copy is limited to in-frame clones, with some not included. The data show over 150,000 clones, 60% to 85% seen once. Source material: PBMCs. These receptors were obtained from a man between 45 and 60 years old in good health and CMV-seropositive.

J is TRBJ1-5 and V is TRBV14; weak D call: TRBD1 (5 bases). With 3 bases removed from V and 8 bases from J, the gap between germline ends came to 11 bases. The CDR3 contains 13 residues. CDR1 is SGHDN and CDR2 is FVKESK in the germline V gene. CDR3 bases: TGTGCCAGCAGCCAGGGGGGTTACGAGCCCCAGCATTTT. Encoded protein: CASSQGGYEPQHF.

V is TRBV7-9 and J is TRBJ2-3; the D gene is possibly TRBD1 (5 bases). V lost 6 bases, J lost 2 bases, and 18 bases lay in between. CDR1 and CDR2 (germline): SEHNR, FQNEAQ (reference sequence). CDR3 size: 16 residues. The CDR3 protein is CASSFRWQGVTDTQYF. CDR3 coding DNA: TGTGCCAGCAGTTTCCGGTGGCAGGGTGTCACAGATACGCAGTATTTT.

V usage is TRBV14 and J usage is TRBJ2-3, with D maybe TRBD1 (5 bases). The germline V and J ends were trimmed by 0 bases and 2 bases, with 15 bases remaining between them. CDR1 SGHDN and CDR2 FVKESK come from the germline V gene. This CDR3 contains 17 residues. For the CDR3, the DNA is TGTGCCAGCAGCCAAGATTCCCCCAGGGAATTCACAGATACGCAGTATTTT. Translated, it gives CASSQDSPREFTDTQYF. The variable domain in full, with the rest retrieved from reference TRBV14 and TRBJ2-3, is EAGVTQFPSHSVIEKGQTVTLRCDPISGHDNLYWYRRVMGKEIKFLLHFVKESKQDESGMPNNRFLAERTGGTYSTLKVQPAELEDSGVYFCASSQDSPREFTDTQYFGPGTRLTVL.

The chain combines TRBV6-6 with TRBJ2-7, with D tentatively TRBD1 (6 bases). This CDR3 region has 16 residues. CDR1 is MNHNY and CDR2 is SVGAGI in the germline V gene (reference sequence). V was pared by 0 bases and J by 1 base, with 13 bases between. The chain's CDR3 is CASSYSRGTTSYEQYF. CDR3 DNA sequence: TGTGCCAGCAGTTACTCGAGGGGGACCACATCCTACGAGCAGTACTTC.

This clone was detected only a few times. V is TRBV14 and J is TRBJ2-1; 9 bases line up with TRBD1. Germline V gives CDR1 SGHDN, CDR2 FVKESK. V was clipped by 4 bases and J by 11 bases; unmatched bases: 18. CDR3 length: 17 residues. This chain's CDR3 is CASSPSPGQGPIRQQFF. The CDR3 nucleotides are TGTGCCAGCAGCCCTTCTCCGGGACAGGGCCCTATTCGGCAGCAGTTCTTC. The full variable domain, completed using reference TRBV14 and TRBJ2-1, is EAGVTQFPSHSVIEKGQTVTLRCDPISGHDNLYWYRRVMGKEIKFLLHFVKESKQDESGMPNNRFLAERTGGTYSTLKVQPAELEDSGVYFCASSPSPGQGPIRQQFFGPGTRLTVL.

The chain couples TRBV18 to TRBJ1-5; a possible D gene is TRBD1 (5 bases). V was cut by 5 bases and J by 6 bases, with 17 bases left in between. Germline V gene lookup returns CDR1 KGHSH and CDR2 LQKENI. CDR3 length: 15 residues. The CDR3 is CASSNRGNRAQPQHF. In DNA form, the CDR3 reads TGTGCCAGCTCAAACCGGGGGAATCGGGCTCAGCCCCAGCATTTT.

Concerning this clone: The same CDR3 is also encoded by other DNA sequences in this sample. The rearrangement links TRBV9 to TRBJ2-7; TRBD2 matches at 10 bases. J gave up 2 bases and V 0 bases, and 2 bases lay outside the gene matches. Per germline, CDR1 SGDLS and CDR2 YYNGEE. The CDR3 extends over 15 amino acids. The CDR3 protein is CASSVGSGGAYEQYF. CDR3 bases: TGTGCCAGCAGCGTAGGCAGCGGGGGGGCCTACGAGCAGTACTTC. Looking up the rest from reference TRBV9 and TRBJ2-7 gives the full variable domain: DSGVTQTPKHLITATGQRVTLRCSPRSGDLSVYWYQQSLDQGLQFLIQYYNGEERAKGNILERFSAQQFPDLHSELNLSSLELGDSALYFCASSVGSGGAYEQYFGPGTRLTVT.

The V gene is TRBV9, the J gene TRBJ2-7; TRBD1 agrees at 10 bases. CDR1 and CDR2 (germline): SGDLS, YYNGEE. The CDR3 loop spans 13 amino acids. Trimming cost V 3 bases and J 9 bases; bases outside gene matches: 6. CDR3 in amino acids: CASSEGQGFAQYF. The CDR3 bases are TGTGCCAGCAGCGAGGGACAGGGGTTCGCGCAGTACTTC.

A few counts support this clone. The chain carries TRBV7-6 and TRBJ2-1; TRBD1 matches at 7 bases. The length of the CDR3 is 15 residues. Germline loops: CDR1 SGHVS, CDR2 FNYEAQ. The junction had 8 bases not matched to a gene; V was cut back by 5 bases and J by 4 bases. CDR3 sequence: CASSPLGGVYNEQFF. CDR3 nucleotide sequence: TGTGCCAGCAGCCCCTTAGGGGGCGTTTACAATGAGCAGTTCTTC.

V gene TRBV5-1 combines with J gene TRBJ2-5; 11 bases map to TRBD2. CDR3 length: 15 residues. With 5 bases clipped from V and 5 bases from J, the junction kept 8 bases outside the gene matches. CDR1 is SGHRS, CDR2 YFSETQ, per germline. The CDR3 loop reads CASRASGGLVETQYF. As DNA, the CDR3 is TGCGCCAGCAGGGCTAGCGGGGGGTTGGTGGAGACCCAGTACTTC.

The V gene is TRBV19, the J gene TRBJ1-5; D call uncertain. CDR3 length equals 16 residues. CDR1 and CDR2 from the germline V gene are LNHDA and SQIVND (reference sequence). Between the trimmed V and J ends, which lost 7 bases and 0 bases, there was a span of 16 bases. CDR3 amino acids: CASTQLGGFSNQPQHF. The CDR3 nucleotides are TGTGCCAGTACCCAACTAGGAGGGTTTAGCAATCAGCCCCAGCATTTT.

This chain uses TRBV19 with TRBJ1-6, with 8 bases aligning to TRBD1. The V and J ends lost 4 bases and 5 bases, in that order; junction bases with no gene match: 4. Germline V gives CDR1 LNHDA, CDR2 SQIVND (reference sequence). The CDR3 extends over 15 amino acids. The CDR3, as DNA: TGTGCCAGTAGTACAGGACAGGGAAATAATTCACCCCTCCACTTT. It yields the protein CASSTGQGNNSPLHF.

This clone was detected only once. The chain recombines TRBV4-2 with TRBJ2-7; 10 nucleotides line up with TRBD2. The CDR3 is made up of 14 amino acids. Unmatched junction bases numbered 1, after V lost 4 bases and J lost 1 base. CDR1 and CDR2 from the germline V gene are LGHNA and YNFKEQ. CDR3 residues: CASSPGLASYEQYF. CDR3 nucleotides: TGTGCCAGCAGCCCGGGACTAGCGTCCTACGAGCAGTACTTC.

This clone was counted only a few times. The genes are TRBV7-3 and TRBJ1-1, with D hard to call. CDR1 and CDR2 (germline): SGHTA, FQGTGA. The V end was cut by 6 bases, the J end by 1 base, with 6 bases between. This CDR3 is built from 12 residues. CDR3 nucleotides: TGTGCCAGCAGGCGGTGGAACACTGAAGCTTTCTTT. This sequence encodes CASRRWNTEAFF.

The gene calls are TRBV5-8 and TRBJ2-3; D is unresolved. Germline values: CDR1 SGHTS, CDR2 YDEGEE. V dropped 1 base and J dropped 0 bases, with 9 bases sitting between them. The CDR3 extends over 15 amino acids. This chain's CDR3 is CASSLLSGSTDTQYF. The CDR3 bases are TGTGCCAGCAGCTTGTTGTCTGGCAGCACAGATACGCAGTATTTT.

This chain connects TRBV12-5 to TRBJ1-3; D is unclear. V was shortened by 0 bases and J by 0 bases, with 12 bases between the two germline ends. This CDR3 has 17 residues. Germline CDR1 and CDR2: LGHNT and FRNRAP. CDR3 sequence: CASGLVRISGSGNTIYF. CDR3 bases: TGTGCTAGTGGTTTGGTACGGATCTCAGGCTCTGGAAACACCATATATTTT.

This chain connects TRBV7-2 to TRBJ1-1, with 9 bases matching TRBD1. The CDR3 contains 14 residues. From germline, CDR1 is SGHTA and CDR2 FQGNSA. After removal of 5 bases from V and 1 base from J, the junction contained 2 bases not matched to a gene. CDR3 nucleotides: TGTGCCAGCAGCCCACAGGGGGCGAACACTGAAGCTTTCTTT. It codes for CASSPQGANTEAFF. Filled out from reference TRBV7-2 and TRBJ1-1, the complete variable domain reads GAGVSQSPSNKVTEKGKDVELRCDPISGHTALYWYRQSLGQGLEFLIYFQGNSAPDKSGLPSDRFSAERTGGSVSTLTIQRTQQEDSAVYLCASSPQGANTEAFFGQGTRLTVV.

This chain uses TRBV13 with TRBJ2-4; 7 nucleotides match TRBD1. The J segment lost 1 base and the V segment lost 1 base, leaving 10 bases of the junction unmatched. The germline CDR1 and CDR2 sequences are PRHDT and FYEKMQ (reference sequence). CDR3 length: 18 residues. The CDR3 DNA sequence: TGTGCCAGCAGCTTAGTAGGGGGCGCATATTCGGCCAAAAACATTCAGTACTTC. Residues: CASSLVGGAYSAKNIQYF.

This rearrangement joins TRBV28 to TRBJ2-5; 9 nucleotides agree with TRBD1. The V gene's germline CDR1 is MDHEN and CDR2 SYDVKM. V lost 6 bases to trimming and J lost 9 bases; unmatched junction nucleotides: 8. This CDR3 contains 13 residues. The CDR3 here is CASRSGQGFSQYF. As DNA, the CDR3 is TGTGCCAGCAGATCGGGACAGGGTTTCTCCCAGTACTTC.

CDR3 sequence: CASSSYRGQSYGYTF. The CDR3 DNA reads as TGTGCCAGCAGTTCCTACAGGGGGCAGAGCTATGGCTACACCTTC. The chain is built from TRBV28 and TRBJ1-2, with 9 bases lining up with TRBD1. The trim removed 4 bases at V and 4 bases at J, leaving 7 bases unmatched. The germline V gene has CDR1 MDHEN and CDR2 SYDVKM. The CDR3 spans 15 residues.

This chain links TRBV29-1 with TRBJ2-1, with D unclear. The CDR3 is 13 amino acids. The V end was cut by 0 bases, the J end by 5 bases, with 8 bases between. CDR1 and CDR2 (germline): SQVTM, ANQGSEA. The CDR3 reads CSVEDPTHNEQFF. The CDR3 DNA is TGCAGCGTTGAAGATCCGACTCACAATGAGCAGTTCTTC.

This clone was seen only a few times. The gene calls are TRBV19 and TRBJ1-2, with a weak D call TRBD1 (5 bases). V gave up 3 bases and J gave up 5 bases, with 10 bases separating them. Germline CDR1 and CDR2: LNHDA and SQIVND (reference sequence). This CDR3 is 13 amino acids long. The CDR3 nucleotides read TGTGCCAGTAGTATTGGGGCAGGTTATGGCTACACCTTC. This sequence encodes CASSIGAGYGYTF. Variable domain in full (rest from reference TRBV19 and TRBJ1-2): DGGITQSPKYLFRKEGQNVTLSCEQNLNHDAMYWYRQDPGQGLRLIYYSQIVNDFQKGDIAEGYSVSREKKESFPLTVTSAQKNPTAFYLCASSIGAGYGYTFGSGTRLTVV.

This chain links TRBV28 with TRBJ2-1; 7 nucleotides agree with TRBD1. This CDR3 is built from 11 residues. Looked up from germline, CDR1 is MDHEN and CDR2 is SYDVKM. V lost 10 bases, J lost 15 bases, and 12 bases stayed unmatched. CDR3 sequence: CATRRDRAPFF. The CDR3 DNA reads TGTGCCACGCGCCGTGACAGGGCCCCGTTCTTC.

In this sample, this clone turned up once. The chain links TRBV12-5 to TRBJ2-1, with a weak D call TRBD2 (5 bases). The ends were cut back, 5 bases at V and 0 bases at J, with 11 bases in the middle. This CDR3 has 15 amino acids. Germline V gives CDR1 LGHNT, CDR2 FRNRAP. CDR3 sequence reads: CASGKSGLSYNEQFF. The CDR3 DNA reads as TGTGCTAGTGGTAAAAGCGGACTCTCCTACAATGAGCAGTTCTTC.

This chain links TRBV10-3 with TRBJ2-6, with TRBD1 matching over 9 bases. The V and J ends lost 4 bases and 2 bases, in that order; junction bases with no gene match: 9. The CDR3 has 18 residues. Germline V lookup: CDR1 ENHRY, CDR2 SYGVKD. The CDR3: CAISGTGGVVPGANVLTF. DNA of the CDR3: TGTGCCATCAGTGGAACAGGGGGCGTCGTTCCTGGGGCCAACGTCCTGACTTTC.

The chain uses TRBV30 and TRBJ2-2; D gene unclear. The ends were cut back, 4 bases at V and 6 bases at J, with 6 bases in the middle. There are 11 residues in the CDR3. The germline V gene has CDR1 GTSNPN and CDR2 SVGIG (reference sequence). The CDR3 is CAWTRSGELFF. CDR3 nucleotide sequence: TGTGCCTGGACGCGTTCCGGGGAGCTGTTTTTT.

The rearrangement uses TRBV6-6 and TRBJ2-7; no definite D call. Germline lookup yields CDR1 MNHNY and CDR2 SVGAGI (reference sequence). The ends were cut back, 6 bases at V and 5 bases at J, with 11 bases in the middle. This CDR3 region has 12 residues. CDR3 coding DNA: TGTGCCAGCAGCCTAATCCGGGACGAGCAGTACTTC. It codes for CASSLIRDEQYF.

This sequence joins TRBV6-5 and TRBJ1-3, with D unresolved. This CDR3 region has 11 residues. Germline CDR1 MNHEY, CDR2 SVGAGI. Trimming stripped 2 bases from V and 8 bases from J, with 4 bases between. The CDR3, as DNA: TGTGCCAGCAGTTACCAGGACACCATATATTTT. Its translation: CASSYQDTIYF.

The CDR3 sequence: CATSRGRDRDNQPQHF. CDR3 nucleotide sequence: TGTGCCACCAGCAGAGGACGGGACAGGGACAATCAGCCCCAGCATTTT. This chain connects TRBV15 to TRBJ1-5; 9 bases fit TRBD1. The germline CDR1 and CDR2 sequences are LNHNV and YYDKDF (reference sequence). The trim removed 1 base at V and 3 bases at J, leaving 4 bases unmatched. The CDR3 is 16 amino acids.